The sequence of this T cell receptor (beta chain) was determined in a study of cytomegalovirus exposure and HLA in healthy donors (dated by TCRdb to 2016 to 2017). Background for the entire study: An earlier analysis of approximately 600 of the donors reported 250 to 300 Gb of sequence data and 117 million unique TCR beta sequences from roughly 180 million T cells. All discovery cohort repertoires had been generated using a single sequencing platform. Among roughly 400 genotyped donors of the cohort, an average of around 250,000 unique TCR beta nucleotide sequences was sequenced per donor, of which about 20% were non-productive. The study was designed to test whether signatures of past pathogen exposure could be identified by cataloging public T cell receptors. To predict cytomegalovirus infection status, the study combined high-throughput TCR immunosequencing, statistical association of individual TCRs with disease status, and machine learning. The genetic ancestry cluster associated with self-reported Caucasian donors included around 76% of the roughly 400 genotyped donors. Genome-wide SNP genotypes for about three fifths of the 666 donors were used in a later genetic analysis, which treated that subset as a discovery cohort. HLA typing covered class I and class II loci at four-digit resolution. Because of strong linkage in the cohort, roughly five DR-DQ haplotypes were treated as single units for association and clustering. A later analysis re-examined previously published TCR beta repertoires from around 670 donors and added high-resolution HLA genotyping to investigate patterns of TCR occurrence. The later analysis used no new phenotypic data to find candidate immune exposures, relying instead on TCR beta sequences and their occurrence across donors. The study profiled the T cell repertoires of under 700 subjects by immunosequencing and related them to cytomegalovirus serostatus. The number of typed donors differed by locus: roughly 620-640 for A, B, C, DRB1 and DQB1; approximately 520 for DQA1; approximately 600 for DPA1; and roughly 470 for DPB1. Donor age, sex, ethnicity and CMV serostatus were compiled together with the repertoire data. In addition to the first cohort of roughly 670 subjects, a separate validation cohort of 120 different subjects was used. In an earlier analysis of a few hundred of the donors, high-throughput TCR beta sequencing was used to judge whether each TCR beta V gene segment behaved as functional or pseudogenic. About 320 gigabases of sequencing data and approximately 80 million unique TCR sequences were included in an early release covering around 650 HLA-typed donors.

The cohort was made up of 650 to 700 healthy bone marrow donors. All cohort members were sampled while nominally healthy, although unrecorded immune exposures were likely present. The donor was CMV seropositive and belonged to the group of around 300 seropositive cohort members. A peripheral blood sample was provided by each donor, and peripheral blood mononuclear cells were used for TCR beta sequencing. Genomic DNA extraction from the blood cell samples was performed with the Qiagen DNeasy Blood Extraction Kit. Study-level results and caveats: A cluster of highly shared sequence variants was judged likely to represent a technical artifact of the sequencing pipeline. Because HLA typing was unavailable for some donors at each locus, only the typed subset was used in association tests. In a later analysis, 15,000 to 20,000 TCR beta sequences were associated with specific HLA alleles at a false discovery rate of 0.05. Cytomegalovirus status was reported to be diagnosed by the classifier with high specificity and sensitivity in both the original and validation cohorts. Roughly uniform sequencing depth across donors was assumed in presence/absence analyses, although this assumption may not hold. Across donors, most TCR sequences were observed very rarely, whereas some public TCRs were present in many individuals. In this cohort, only TCR beta chains were sequenced, and detectable features were limited by the absence of alpha or paired-chain data. Because counts were too low, roughly 17 rarely observed V segments, including chromosome 9 orphons, were left out of the earlier analysis of approximately 500 of the donors. According to the authors, the approach could potentially be generalized to other disease states and immunological phenotypes. A later analysis found that HLA-associated TCR beta chains were more clonally expanded and had lower generation probabilities than equally common non-associated chains. Most CMV-associated TCR beta chains appeared to be HLA-restricted in a later analysis, and the HLA associations seemed to be driven largely by CMV exposure. The study gave a list of 150 to 200 TCR beta chains associated with cytomegalovirus. In a later genetic analysis, a missense DCLRE1C variant was associated with V-gene and J-gene trimming of TCR beta chains, and the association was replicated in an independent cohort. A further reported finding was that TCR beta sequences accurately predicted the HLA-A and HLA-B alleles for most subjects in the first cohort. In an earlier analysis of some 550 of the donors, most TCR beta V segments were observed in productive rearrangements about 90% or about 30% of the time, broadly matching IMGT annotations. Three of the identified cytomegalovirus-associated TCR beta chains were confirmed in vitro to be specific for cytomegalovirus antigens. Some IMGT-functional V segments, including TRBV6-2 and TRBV6-3, could not be distinguished by the 87-base-pair reads and were therefore excluded. Linkage disequilibrium might explain the correlated functional status among segregating V segments, but an unknown experimental factor could not be ruled out. According to a later analysis, TCR association rates differed among HLA loci, with DRB1 alleles showing the most associated TCRs and HLA-C alleles showing the fewest. When HLA alleles, especially DR and DQ, strongly co-occurred, attributing TCR associations to individual alleles was difficult. CMV serostatus was the only immune exposure information available for the cohort. A later genetic analysis reported fewer N-insertions in productive TCRs among donors in an Asian-associated ancestry cluster than the roughly 700-donor mean. Several of the top co-occurrence clusters appeared to be linked to parvovirus B19, influenza, CMV and Epstein-Barr virus, according to a later analysis.

V is clipped by 0 bases and J by 5 bases, and the sequence between their germline boundaries is 13 bases long. Reading from cysteine to phenylalanine, the CDR3 counts 15 amino acids. Left in the record is the CDR3 DNA by itself, 45 bases read in frame from the first base. Concerning this clone: Its antigen is still unknown. No clone much larger than this one lies a single base away; base qualities are absent.

Library generation was performed with the immunoSEQ multiplex PCR assay. The multiplex PCR relied on a mix of 60 forward primers for TCR Vbeta segments and 13 reverse primers for TCR Jbeta segments. A multiplex PCR assay on genomic DNA amplified the CDR3 region of rearranged TCR beta genes. The Illumina HiSeq System was used to sequence the amplified TCR beta libraries as 87-base-pair reads. As for how the authors treated the data: A later analysis counted about 80 million unique TCR beta chains across the 550 to 750 repertoires, and 10 million to 12 million of these chains were shared by at least two donors. Raw reads were error-corrected and collapsed into unique sequences by a nearest-neighbor algorithm in which closely related sequences were merged to remove PCR and sequencing errors. To assign V, D and J gene segments, CDR3 sequences were aligned to IMGT reference sequences. For a sequence to be retained, a match of at least six nucleotides to both a V gene segment and a J gene segment was required. Rearrangements were classified as productive when the CDR3 lacked stop codons and remained in frame with V and J, and all other rearrangements were classified as non-productive. CDR3 was defined by IMGT convention, running from the second conserved V-encoded cysteine to the conserved J-encoded phenylalanine. The earlier analysis of about 590 of the donors excluded sequences that lacked an unambiguous match to a single V gene segment. In an earlier analysis of about 590 of the donors, a V segment was called functional when productive rearrangements were above 56.7%, and segregating when the standard deviation between donors exceeded 5%. A statistical classification framework was built for diagnosing cytomegalovirus status from the catalog of TCR beta chain sequences. In a later analysis, V and J genes were assigned by comparing TCR nucleotide sequences against IMGT/GENE-DB human TR gene sequences. Using the TCRdist pipeline, a later analysis assigned CDR3 sequences along with most-parsimonious VDJ recombination scenarios. In a later analysis, each TCR beta chain was defined by its CDR3 amino acid sequence together with its V-gene family, and reads without a unique V-gene family were excluded. As a way to deal with suspected cross-contamination and a sequencing artifact, a later analysis dropped 450 to 600 nucleotide sequences that were highly shared and had low generation probability. In a later analysis, a clonal expansion index was calculated for each public chain from normalized within-repertoire ranks of inferred template counts. In a later analysis, generation probabilities were computed using a VDJ recombination model fitted to out-of-frame rearrangements, and the results were checked against IGoR. In a later analysis, TCR-TCR, TCR-HLA and TCR-CMV co-occurrence was scored with hypergeometric tests, and a repertoire-size bias correction was applied to TCR pairs. To estimate false discovery rates, a later analysis permuted the HLA or CMV assignments 20 times. In a later analysis, co-occurring TCRs were grouped with DBSCAN, and TCRdist sequence similarity was added when clustering was performed within HLA-allele-positive subsets. Co-occurrence clustering excluded repertoires with fewer than 30,000 or more than 120,000 public chains, plus five with anomalous nucleotide sharing. TCRdb stores this immuneACCESS table with in-frame sequences only. Part of the clones is absent; in the studies checked, under half of the shortfall reflects unresolved V genes, and no reason is known for the rest. D and trimming come from the DNA, and the V and J calls and clone size come from that table. The sample has under 200,000 clones on record, 70% to 90% of them singletons. Of the sample, 2.5% to 3% falls within the top ten clones.

The sequencing input was PBMCs. The chain joins TRBV6-7 to TRBJ2-5; TRBD1 might be the D gene, on 5 matching bases. TRBV6-7 is designated an ORF whose function remains uncertain. The TCR originated in a man aged 25-40 years in good health and CMV-seropositive. The nucleotide sequence reads as follows: TGTGCCAGCAGTTACTCGAAGCAGGGTAGGGAGACCCAGTACTTC. This yields the protein CASSYSKQGRETQYF.